This T cell receptor (beta chain) was found in a study of blood T cell repertoires in COVID-19. Overall study: Sites across the United States, Italy and Spain contributed samples from acute and convalescent COVID-19. PBMCs, B-cell-depleted T cells, or T cells were the source of the cDNA or gDNA that made up the material.

Residents of 20 to 25 US areas, aged about 18 to 95 years, made up the participants. As for this clone: The same CDR3 arises from other DNA sequences in this sample as well.

Authors' methods: Reference gene primer amplification gave estimated nucleated cell counts. Sequenced by immunoSEQ multiplex PCR; TCRdb stores in-frame clones only, minus some. D and trimming come from the DNA, and the V and J calls and clone size come from that table. The sample has about 170,000 clones; approximately 89% are singletons. The V gene lost 3 bases and the J gene lost 3 bases, with 6 bases spanning the gap. The CDR3 loop spans 13 amino acids. The chain couples TRBV12-3 or TRBV12-4 to TRBJ2-1; D is uncertain. This receptor was obtained from a woman younger than 35 who had recovered from COVID-19. The sequencing sample was made of PBMCs or T cells enriched from blood (not recorded which). The CDR3: CASSFGGYNEQFF. The CDR3 nucleotides are TGTGCCAGCAGTTTTGGCGGCTACAATGAGCAGTTCTTC.